This TCR beta chain was sequenced during a study of regulatory T cells in long-lasting Graves disease. Broader study findings: TRBV28, TRBJ1-2 and TRBJ2-5 emerged as the favored segments in persistent disease. Persistent Graves' patients showed reduced TCR diversity versus newly diagnosed patients. The persistent group shared about 2,600 public clonotypes, more than the approximately 890 shared by new patients.

This clonotype has ten or more counts. Its antigen is as yet unknown. This sample's time point: newly diagnosed GD, antithyroid drugs for less than 3 months. The TCR library was prepared using RNA isolated from PBMCs. Each of the patients was recruited from an endocrinology department situated in Xi'an, China. CDR3 length equals 14 residues. Trimming at V came to 6 bases and at J to 4 bases, leaving 11 bases not matched to a gene. CDR1 is DFQATT, CDR2 SNEGSKA, per germline (reference sequence). CDR3 regions were amplified by Arm-PCR using iRepertoire HTBI primers to build TCR beta libraries. TCRdb re-called the multiplex PCR reads through MiXCR, storing one row per CDR3 protein. The sample has some 250,000 distinct CDR3 sequences, 18% seen once.

The sample in question was peripheral blood mononuclear cells (PBMCs), obtained at new diagnosis, from a patient treated with antithyroid drugs. The chain joins TRBV20-1 to TRBJ2-7, with 8 nucleotides matching TRBD2. This clonotype originated in a female donor with Graves disease. The CDR3 region is CSAPRGGARYEQYF. The DNA for the CDR3 is TGCAGTGCACCCCGGGGGGGCGCGAGGTACGAGCAGTACTTC.